This TCR beta chain was captured in a study of blood T cells in healthy people across ages. Germline CDR1 SEHNR, CDR2 FQNEAQ (reference sequence). The CDR3 covers 15 residues. Trimming took 2 bases from V and 0 from J, leaving 9 bases between them. With a J-beta primer mix and a sample-barcoded 5' primer, a second PCR ran 7 to 11 cycles. TCRdb re-called the 5' RACE reads with MiXCR, one entry per CDR3 protein. The repertoire holds hundreds of thousands of distinct CDR3 sequences, approximately 50% seen once, with approximately 40% in the top ten. The clonotype originates from a man in his 60s in good health. The V gene is TRBV7-9, the J gene TRBJ2-3, with D perhaps TRBD2 (6 bases). Sequencing was done on a sample of blood. The CDR3 coding sequence is TGTGCCAGCAGCTTATTTGCGGGGAGCACAGATACGCAGTATTTT. Translated: CASSLFAGSTDTQYF.